This TCR beta chain was obtained from a study of identifying expanded T cells in peripheral blood (dated by TCRdb to the late 2010s). In the study overall: Technical replicates were generated by sequencing separate aliquots of the same genomic DNA pool, with four replicates compared pairwise. General study outcomes and caveats: Across all healthy-donor time intervals, the beta-binomial model significantly cut both the number of clones called differentially abundant and the false-positive rate. Between technical replicates the binomial model flagged about 1.2 differentially abundant clones, whereas over about 2 weeks the binomial model flagged about 15 and over about four weeks 19 to 20. Variance in clone template counts between approximately 2-week samples significantly increased with total template count across all healthy donors. The authors expected that biological variance in healthy repertoires might rise further over much longer intervals, such as months to years.

The CDR3, cysteine through phenylalanine, is 13 amino acids long. This entry keeps only the CDR3 DNA: 39 bases, framed from base 1. CDR1 LNHDA and CDR2 SQIVND are derived from the germline V gene (reference sequence). V is pared back by 6 bases and J by 6 bases, with 11 bases lying between the germline termini. No immune events such as infections were documented for the healthy donors during the collection period. Blood repertoires from healthy donors were used as a training cohort for calibrating time-dependent variance in a beta-binomial model of differential abundance of T-cell clones. The training cohort comprised about ten healthy donors, 3 female and 7 male. On average the donors were 43 years old, and their ages spanned about 25 to 64 years. Whole blood, obtained from a commercial supplier, was collected from each healthy donor at three time points spaced about 2 weeks apart. For immunosequencing, genomic DNA was extracted from whole blood that had not been sorted.

As concerns this clone: No antigen is known for it. Base qualities are not at hand, and no much larger clone is one base apart.

TCRbeta CDR3 regions were profiled with the immunoSEQ Assay using bias-controlled multiplex PCR amplification of genomic DNA. The study's processing was this. To quantify the absolute abundance of each unique TCRbeta CDR3 region, the sequences were collapsed and filtered. Two models were used to test differential abundance: a binomial model (Fisher-equivalent) and a beta-binomial model that adds time-dependent variance fitted from healthy donors. Any clone with fewer than 5 combined templates was excluded, and a clone was called differentially abundant if its Benjamini-Hochberg FDR was below 0.01. The form v = (b*log(k)+a)^2 was used to model beta-binomial variance as a function of total template count across the two samples. Here the immuneACCESS table is served through TCRdb, limited to in-frame sequences with V and J called. Missing clones are a known gap in these copies; in checked studies unresolved V genes cover under half, and the rest lacks a known reason. V, J and clone size are taken as reported in that table, and D and trimming were inferred from the DNA itself. This sample comprises fewer than 85,000 clones, approximately 91% of them detected only once. Around 2.8% of the sample comes from the top ten.

The sequence came from a person aged 18-69 years in good health. The chain couples TRBV19 to TRBJ2-2; the D gene is possibly TRBD2, with 6 bases matching. The specimen was blood. DNA sequence: TGTGCCAGTAGGGGACTTCTTCCCGGGGAGCTGTTTTTT. This is translated as CASRGLLPGELFF.